The sequence of this T cell receptor beta chain was determined in a study of T cells in Graves' hyperthyroidism and ophthalmopathy. The table lists this clonotype with many counts. V dropped 9 bases and J dropped 4 bases, with 10 bases sitting between them. CDR3 size: 12 residues. Germline assignment: CDR1 MDHEN and CDR2 SYDVKM. The investigators amplified TCR beta CDR3 regions from RNA transcripts. HTBI primers were employed in a first-round RT-PCR of the TCR CDR3. Each CDR3 protein is one row after TCRdb ran MiXCR on the multiplex PCR reads. Here the sample spans some 570,000 distinct CDR3 sequences, 14% being singletons.

Sequencing was carried out using blood. The genes are TRBV28 and TRBJ2-1, with D unresolved. This sequence was found in a woman aged 18-30 years with Graves' ophthalmopathy. The CDR3 reads CASLTAYNEQFF. DNA for the CDR3: TGTGCCAGTTTGACTGCTTACAATGAGCAGTTCTTC.